This T cell receptor (beta chain) derives from a study of identical twins. Regarding the study as a whole: Among beta out-of-frame sequences, excess sharing between twins appeared weaker.

This clonotype has a count of ten or more. Its target is not known. In TCRdb, the 5' RACE reads were re-called with MiXCR into one record per CDR3 protein. The sample lists 200,000 to 250,000 distinct CDR3 sequences, approximately 7% seen once, with approximately 3.6% in the top ten. CDR1 SGHRS and CDR2 YFSETQ come from the germline V gene. The V gene end was trimmed by 5 bases and the J gene end by 5 bases; junction bases not matched to a gene: 7. There are 14 residues in the CDR3. Separately, the same data were catalogued under a study of yellow fever vaccine responses in identical twins.

The sequence was obtained from a woman younger than 30 in good health. The chain links TRBV5-1 to TRBJ2-5, with 9 bases lining up with TRBD1. The sample taken for sequencing was memory (CD45RO+) T cells sorted from blood. The CDR3 is CASSSGQGYETQYF. CDR3 in DNA: TGCGCCAGCAGTTCAGGACAGGGGTATGAGACCCAGTACTTC.